A single TCR beta chain is shown here with its context. Germline lookup yields CDR1 SGHKS and CDR2 YYEKEE (reference sequence). V shed 0 bases, J shed 3 bases, and the junction held 3 bases outside the gene matches. The CDR3 length is 16 residues. Measured with immunoSEQ multiplex PCR; TCRdb has only the in-frame clones, and not every one. Of 300,000 to 400,000 clones listed, about 90% were seen once; the top ten hold approximately 1%. Recruits, aged about 18 to 89 years, lived in under 25 US areas. The sample originates from a study of blood T cell repertoires in COVID-19. Study-wide background: PBMCs, B-cell-depleted T cells, or T cells were the source of the cDNA or gDNA that made up the material.

The V and J genes are TRBV5-5 and TRBJ2-1, with 10 bases identical to TRBD2. The sample taken for sequencing was PBMCs or T cells enriched from blood (not recorded which). This sequence was found in a woman aged 30 to 39 who had recovered from COVID-19. In nucleotides, the CDR3 is TGTGCCAGCAGCTTGGGGGCTAGCGGGGGCTACAATGAGCAGTTCTTC. Protein product: CASSLGASGGYNEQFF.